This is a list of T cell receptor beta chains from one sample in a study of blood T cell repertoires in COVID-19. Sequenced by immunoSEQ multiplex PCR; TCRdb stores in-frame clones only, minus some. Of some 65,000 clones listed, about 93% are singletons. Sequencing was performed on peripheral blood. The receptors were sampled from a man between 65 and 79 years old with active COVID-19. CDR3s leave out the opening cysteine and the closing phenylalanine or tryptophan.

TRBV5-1,ASSLDQGRKVTEAF
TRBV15,ATSLRQGTTDTQY
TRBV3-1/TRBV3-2,ASSSRGRERGGGGTDTQY
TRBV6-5,ASILADYGYT
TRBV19,ASSIPKHANTGELF
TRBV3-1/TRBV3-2,ASSQVLAGFSTGELF
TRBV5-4,ASSTRDRADGETQY
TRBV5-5,ASSLAGTGFGEQF
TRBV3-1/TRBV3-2,ASSRMGGEQY
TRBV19,ASSYLGQGVAKNIQY
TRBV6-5,ASSWGRFDSPLH
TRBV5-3,ARSLARESKNLYSYNSPLH
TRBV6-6,ASTRSSSGNTIY
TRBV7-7,ASSPRAGLSNTGELF
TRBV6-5,ASSAGVRGEQF
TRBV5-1,ASGRDRGDSPLH
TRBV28,ASSLLKETQY
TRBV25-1,AGPVQDTSANYEQY
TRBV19,ASSTQGQRLIAEAF
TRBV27,ASRDPNVWGGTEAF
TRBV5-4,ASSLGAGGSLEKLF
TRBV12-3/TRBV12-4,ASSFRVDTEAF
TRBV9,ASSVRGGSGANVLT
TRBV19,ASSNERSHEQY
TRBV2,AGSLAGGHNEQF
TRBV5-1,ASSPPTASYGYT
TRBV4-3,ASSQDRVTSGVPNTYNEQF
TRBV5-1,ASSLDPGAQETQY
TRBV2,ASSETRAGDNNEQF
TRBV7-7,ASSARTGGGRETQY
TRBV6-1,ASSEPTGGNNQPQH
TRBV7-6,ASSLTPGGLQNTGELF
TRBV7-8,ASRPGWTQPLEKLF
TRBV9,ASSVHQGETGELF
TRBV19,ATRTDRTANTGELF
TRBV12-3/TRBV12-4,ASGAINEQF
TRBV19,ASRMTGWEETQY
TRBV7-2,ASSLGASSRGETQY
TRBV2,ASSGDFSYEQY
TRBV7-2,ASSLGAWKSYNEQF
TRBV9,ASNSDSGNTIY
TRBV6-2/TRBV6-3,ASSPEIPQGLQPQH
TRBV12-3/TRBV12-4,ASSLDGQGEAF
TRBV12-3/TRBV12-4,ASSHREFSEAF
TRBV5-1,ASSLGTGTVNTEAF
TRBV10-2,ASRGGNNSPLH
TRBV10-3,AIKQGAEYEQY
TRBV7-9,ASSSSRVTAKNIQY
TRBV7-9,ASSPTTSNEQF
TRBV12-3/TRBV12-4,ASSLGANNEQF
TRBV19,ASSQMSGGNEQF
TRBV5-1,ASSLGHRDSNSPLH
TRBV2,ASTGTGAPTSEAF
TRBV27,ASRVTGGVEQF
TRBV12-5,ASAWDSQETQY
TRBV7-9,ASSLAGENTEAF
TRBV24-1,ATSDVQGTPEQF
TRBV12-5,ASGFQQGTGANVLT